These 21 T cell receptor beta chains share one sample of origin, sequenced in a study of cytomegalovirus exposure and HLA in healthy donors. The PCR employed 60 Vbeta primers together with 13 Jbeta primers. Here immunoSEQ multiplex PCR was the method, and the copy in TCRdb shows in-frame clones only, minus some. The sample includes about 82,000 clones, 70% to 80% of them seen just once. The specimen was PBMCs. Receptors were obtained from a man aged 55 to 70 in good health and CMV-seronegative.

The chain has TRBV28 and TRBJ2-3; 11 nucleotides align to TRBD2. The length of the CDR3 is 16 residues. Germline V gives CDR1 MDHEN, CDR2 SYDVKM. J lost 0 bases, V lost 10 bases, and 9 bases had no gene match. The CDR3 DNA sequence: TGTGCCAACCCGGTGGGACTAGCGGTTAGCACAGATACGCAGTATTTT. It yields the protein CANPVGLAVSTDTQYF.

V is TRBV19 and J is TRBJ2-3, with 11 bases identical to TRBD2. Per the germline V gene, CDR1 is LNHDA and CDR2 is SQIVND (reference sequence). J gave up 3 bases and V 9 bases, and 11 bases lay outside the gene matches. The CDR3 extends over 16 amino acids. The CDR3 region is CASLDTSGSFTDTQYF. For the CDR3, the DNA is TGTGCCAGCCTGGACACTAGCGGGAGTTTTACAGATACGCAGTATTTT.

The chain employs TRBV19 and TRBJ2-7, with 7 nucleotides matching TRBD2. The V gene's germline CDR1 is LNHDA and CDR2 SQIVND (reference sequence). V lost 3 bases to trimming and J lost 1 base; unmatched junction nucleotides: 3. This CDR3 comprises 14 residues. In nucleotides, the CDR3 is TGTGCCAGTAGTATCCAGGGACTATCCTACGAGCAGTACTTC. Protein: CASSIQGLSYEQYF.

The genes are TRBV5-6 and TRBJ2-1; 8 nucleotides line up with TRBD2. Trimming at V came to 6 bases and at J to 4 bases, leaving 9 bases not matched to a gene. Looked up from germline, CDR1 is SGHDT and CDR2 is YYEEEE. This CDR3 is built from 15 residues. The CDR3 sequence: CASILRGGRYNEQFF. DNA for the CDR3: TGTGCCAGCATCCTACGGGGGGGCAGGTACAATGAGCAGTTCTTC.

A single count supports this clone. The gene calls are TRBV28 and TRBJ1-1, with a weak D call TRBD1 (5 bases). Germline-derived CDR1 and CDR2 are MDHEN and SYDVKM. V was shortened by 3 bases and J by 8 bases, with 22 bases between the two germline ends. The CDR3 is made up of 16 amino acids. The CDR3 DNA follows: TGTGCCAGCAGTTTTATTGGCGCAGGGATGACAAACGAAGCTTTCTTT. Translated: CASSFIGAGMTNEAFF.

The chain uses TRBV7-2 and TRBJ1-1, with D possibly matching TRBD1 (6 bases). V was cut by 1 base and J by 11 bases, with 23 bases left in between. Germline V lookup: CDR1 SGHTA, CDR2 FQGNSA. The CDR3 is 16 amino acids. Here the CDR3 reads CASSLVSGGGRRLAFF. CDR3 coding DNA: TGTGCCAGCAGCTTAGTATCGGGGGGCGGTCGTAGGTTGGCTTTCTTT. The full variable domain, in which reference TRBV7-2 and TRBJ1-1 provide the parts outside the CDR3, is GAGVSQSPSNKVTEKGKDVELRCDPISGHTALYWYRQSLGQGLEFLIYFQGNSAPDKSGLPSDRFSAERTGGSVSTLTIQRTQQEDSAVYLCASSLVSGGGRRLAFFGQGTRLTVV.

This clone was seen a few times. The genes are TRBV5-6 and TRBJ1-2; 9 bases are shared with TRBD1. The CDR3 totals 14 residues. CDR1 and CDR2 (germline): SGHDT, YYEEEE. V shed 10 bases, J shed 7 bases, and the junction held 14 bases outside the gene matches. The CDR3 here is CAGTHRGRQGGYTF. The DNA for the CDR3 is TGTGCCGGAACCCACAGGGGGCGCCAGGGTGGCTACACCTTC.

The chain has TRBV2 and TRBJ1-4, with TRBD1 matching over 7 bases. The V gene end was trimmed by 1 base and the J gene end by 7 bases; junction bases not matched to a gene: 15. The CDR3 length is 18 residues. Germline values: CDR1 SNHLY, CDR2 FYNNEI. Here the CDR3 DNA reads TGTGCCAGCAGTGAAGGTGCGACAGGGTGGGGCCGTAGTGAAAAACTGTTTTTT. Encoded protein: CASSEGATGWGRSEKLFF.

The CDR3 nucleotides read TGTGCCTGGAGTGAAGACAGGAAGGTGCAGTACTTC. Translation: CAWSEDRKVQYF. This rearrangement joins TRBV30 to TRBJ2-7; maybe TRBD1 (6 bases). Germline-derived CDR1 and CDR2 are GTSNPN and SVGIG (reference sequence). Between the trimmed V and J ends, which lost 1 base and 9 bases, there was a span of 13 bases. This CDR3 is 12 amino acids long.

The CDR3 coding sequence is TGTGCCAGCAGCCAAGATAGGGGCGGGCAGTTCTTC. Translating gives CASSQDRGGQFF. The chain is built from TRBV14 and TRBJ2-1; a possible D gene is TRBD1 (5 bases). Trimming cost V 0 bases and J 12 bases, with 9 bases left between them. The CDR3 covers 12 residues. Germline CDR1 reads SGHDN; CDR2 reads FVKESK.

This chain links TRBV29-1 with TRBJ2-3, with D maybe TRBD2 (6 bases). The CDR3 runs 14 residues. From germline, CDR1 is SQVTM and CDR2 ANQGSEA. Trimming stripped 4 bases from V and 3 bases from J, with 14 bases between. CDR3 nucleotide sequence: TGCAGCGTTGCCCGGGGGAAGGTGACAGATACGCAGTATTTT. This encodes CSVARGKVTDTQYF.

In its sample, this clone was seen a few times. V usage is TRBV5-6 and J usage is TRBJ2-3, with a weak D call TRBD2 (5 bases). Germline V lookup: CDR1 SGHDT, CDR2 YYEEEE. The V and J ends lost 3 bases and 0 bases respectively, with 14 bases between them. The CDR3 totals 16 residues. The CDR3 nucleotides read TGTGCCAGCAGCTCATTAGCGACCCGTAGCACAGATACGCAGTATTTT. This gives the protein CASSSLATRSTDTQYF.

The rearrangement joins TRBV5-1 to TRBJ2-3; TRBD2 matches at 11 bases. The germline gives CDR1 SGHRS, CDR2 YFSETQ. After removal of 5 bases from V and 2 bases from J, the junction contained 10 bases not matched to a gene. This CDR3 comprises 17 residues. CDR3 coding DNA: TGCGCCAGCAGTTCTTGGACTAGCGGGTCCAACACAGATACGCAGTATTTT. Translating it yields CASSSWTSGSNTDTQYF. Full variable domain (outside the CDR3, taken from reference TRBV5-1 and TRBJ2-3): KAGVTQTPRYLIKTRGQQVTLSCSPISGHRSVSWYQQTPGQGLQFLFEYFSETQRNKGNFPGRFSGRQFSNSRSEMNVSTLELGDSALYLCASSSWTSGSNTDTQYFGPGTRLTVL.

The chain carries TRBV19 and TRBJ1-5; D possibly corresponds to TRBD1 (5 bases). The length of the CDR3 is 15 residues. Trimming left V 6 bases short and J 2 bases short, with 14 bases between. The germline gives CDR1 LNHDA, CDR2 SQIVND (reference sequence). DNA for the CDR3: TGTGCCAGTAGCGCAAGGGGCCCGGGCAATCAGCCCCAGCATTTT. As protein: CASSARGPGNQPQHF.

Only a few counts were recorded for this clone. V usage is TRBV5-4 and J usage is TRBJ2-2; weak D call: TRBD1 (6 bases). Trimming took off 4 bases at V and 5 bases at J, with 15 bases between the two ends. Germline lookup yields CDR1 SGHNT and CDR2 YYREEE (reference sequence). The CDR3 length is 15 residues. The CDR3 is CASSQGGSDTGELFF. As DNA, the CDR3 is TGTGCCAGCAGCCAAGGGGGTTCTGATACCGGGGAGCTGTTTTTT.

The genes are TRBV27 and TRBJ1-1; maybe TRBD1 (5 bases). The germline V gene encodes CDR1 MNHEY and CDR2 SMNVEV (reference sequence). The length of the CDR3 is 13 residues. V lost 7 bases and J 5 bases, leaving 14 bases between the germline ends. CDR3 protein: CASTAGYRTEAFF. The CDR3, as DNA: TGTGCCAGCACCGCAGGGTACCGGACTGAAGCTTTCTTT.

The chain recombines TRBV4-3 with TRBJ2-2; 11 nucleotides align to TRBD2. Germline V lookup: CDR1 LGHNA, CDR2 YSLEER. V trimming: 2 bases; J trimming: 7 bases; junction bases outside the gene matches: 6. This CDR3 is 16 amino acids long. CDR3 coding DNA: TGCGCCAGCAGCCAACATAGCGGGGGGGCCGTCGGGGAGCTGTTTTTT. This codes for CASSQHSGGAVGELFF.

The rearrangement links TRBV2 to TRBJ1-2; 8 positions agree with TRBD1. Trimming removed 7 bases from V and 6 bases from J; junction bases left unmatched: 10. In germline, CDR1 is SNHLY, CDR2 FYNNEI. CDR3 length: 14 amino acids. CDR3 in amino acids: CASTRAGQGDGYTF. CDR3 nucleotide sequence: TGTGCCAGCACGCGGGCTGGACAGGGTGATGGCTACACCTTC.

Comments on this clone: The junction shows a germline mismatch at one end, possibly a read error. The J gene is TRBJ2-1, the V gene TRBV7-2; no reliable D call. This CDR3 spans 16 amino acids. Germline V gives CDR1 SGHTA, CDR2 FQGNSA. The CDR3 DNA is TGTGCCAGCAGCTTAACGCAGGTGCCATCCTACAATGGGCAGTTCTTC. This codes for CASSLTQVPSYNGQFF.

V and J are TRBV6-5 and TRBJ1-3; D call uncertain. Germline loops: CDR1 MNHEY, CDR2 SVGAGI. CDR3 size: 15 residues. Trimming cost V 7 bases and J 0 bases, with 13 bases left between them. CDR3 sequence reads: CASKSRLHSGNTIYF. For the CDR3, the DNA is TGTGCCAGCAAATCCAGGTTACACTCTGGAAACACCATATATTTT.

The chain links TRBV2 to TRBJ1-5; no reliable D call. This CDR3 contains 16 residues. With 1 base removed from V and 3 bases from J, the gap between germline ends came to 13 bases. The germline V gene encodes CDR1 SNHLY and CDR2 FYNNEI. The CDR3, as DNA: TGTGCCAGCAGTGAAGGGTTTGGGCAGAACAATCAGCCCCAGCATTTT. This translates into CASSEGFGQNNQPQHF.